What follows describes a single T cell receptor (beta chain). Its antigen is unidentified. This specimen comes from a study of T cell repertoires in cytomegalovirus infection. Overall study: Recently identified HLA-C-restricted and well-studied HLA-B-restricted CMV epitopes were used. Both a matching HLA type and CMV infection were indicated by public TCR beta signatures. General study findings and limits: HLA-C-restricted CMV-specific TCR beta clonotypes prevailed in the ex vivo response.

TCRdb processed the reads anew with MiXCR; each CDR3 protein has one entry. The data contain about 150,000 distinct CDR3 sequences, approximately 30% of them singletons. V was cut by 3 bases and J by 2 bases, with 14 bases left in between. This CDR3 is 15 amino acids long. Germline V gene lookup returns CDR1 SGHVS and CDR2 FNYEAQ. This chain uses TRBV7-6 with TRBJ2-7; D ambiguous. Sample: CD8+ T cells from cultured PBMCs, taken from culture after CMV antigen stimulation. This clonotype was sampled from a human donor in good health (CMV status not recorded). Some clones in this sample may be carry-over from other donors' samples. Here the CDR3 reads CASSLGASPPYEQYF. CDR3 sequence (DNA): TGTGCCAGCAGCTTGGGCGCCTCGCCCCCCTACGAGCAGTACTTC.